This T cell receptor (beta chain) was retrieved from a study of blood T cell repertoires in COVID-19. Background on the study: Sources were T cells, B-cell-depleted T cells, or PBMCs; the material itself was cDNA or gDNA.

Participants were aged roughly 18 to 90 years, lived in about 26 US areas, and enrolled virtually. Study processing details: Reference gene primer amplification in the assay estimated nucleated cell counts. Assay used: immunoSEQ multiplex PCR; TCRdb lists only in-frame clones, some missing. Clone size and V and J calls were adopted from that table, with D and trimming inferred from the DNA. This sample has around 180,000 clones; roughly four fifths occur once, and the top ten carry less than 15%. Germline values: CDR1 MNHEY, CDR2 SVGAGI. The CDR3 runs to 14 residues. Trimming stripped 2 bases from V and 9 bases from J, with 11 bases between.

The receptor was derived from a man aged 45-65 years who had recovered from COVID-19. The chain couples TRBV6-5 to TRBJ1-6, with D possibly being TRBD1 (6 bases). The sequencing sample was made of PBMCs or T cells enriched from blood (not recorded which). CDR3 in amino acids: CASSYLQGSSPLHF. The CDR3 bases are TGTGCCAGCAGTTACCTACAGGGTAGTTCACCCCTCCACTTT.